One T cell receptor beta chain is described in this entry. No antigen is known for it. TCRdb keeps only in-frame clones here, not all; method: immunoSEQ multiplex PCR. This table has some 84,000 clones, roughly 91% appearing once. CDR1 is MGHRA and CDR2 is YSYEKL in the germline V gene. The CDR3 is 17 amino acids. V lost 0 bases to trimming and J lost 5 bases, with 19 bases between them. This specimen comes from a study of cytomegalovirus exposure and HLA in healthy donors. Regarding the study as a whole: The classifier, whose performance was assessed in both the original and validation cohorts, reportedly diagnosed cytomegalovirus status with high specificity and sensitivity. As confirmed in vitro, three CMV-associated chains were specific for CMV antigens.

The sequence was obtained from a man under 40 in good health and CMV-seronegative. Source material: PBMCs. V and J are TRBV4-1 and TRBJ2-5; perhaps TRBD2 as D (5 bases). This chain's CDR3 is CASSQEPTTTGVETQYF. In nucleotides, the CDR3 is TGCGCCAGCAGCCAAGAGCCGACGACTACGGGCGTCGAGACCCAGTACTTC.